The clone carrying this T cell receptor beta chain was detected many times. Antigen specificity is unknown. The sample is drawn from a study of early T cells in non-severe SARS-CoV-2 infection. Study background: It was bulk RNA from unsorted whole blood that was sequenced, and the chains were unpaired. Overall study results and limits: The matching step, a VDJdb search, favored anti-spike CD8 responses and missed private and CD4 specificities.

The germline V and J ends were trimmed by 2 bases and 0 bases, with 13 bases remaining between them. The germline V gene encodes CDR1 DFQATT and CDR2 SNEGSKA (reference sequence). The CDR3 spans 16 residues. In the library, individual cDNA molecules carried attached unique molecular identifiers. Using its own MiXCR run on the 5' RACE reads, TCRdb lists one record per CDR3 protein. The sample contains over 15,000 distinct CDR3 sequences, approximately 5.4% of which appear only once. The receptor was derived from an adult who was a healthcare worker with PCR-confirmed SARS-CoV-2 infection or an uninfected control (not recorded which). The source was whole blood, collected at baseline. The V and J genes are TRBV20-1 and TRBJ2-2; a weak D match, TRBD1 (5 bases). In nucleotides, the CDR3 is TGCAGTGCTAGACGAACCGCGACAGCGAACACCGGGGAGCTGTTTTTT. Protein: CSARRTATANTGELFF.